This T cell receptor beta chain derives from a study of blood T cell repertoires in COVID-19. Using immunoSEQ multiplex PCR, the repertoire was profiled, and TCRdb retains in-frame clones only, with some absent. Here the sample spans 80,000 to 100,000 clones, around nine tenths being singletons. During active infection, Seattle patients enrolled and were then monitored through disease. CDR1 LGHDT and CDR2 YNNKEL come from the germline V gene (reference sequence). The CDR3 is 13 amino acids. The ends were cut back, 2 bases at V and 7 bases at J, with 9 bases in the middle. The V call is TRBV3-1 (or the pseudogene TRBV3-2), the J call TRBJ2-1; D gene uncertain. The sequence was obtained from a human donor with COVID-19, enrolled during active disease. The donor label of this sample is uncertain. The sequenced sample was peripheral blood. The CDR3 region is CASSQNEDNEQFF. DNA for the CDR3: TGTGCCAGCAGCCAAAATGAGGATAATGAGCAGTTCTTC.